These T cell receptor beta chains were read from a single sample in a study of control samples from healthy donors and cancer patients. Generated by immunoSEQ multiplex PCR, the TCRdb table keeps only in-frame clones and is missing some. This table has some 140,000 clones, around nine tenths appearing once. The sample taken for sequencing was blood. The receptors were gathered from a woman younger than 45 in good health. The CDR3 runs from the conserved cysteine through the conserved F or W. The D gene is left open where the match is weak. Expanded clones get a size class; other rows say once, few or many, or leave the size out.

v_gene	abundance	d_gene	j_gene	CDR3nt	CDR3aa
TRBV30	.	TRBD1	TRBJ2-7	TGTGCCTGGACCAAGGGTGGACAGGGCAGCGCACTGGGCTACTACGAGCAGTACTTC	CAWTKGGQGSALGYYEQYF
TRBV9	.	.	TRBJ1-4	TGTGCCAGCAGCGCCCACCAGGGTTTTGAAACTAATGAAAAACTGTTTTTT	CASSAHQGFETNEKLFF
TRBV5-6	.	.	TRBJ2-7	TGTGCCAGCAGCGCGGACAGATTAGCCTACGAGCAGTACTTC	CASSADRLAYEQYF
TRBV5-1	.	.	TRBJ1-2	TGCGCCAGCAGCTTGTTTCCGGAGACTAACTATGGCTACACCTTC	CASSLFPETNYGYTF
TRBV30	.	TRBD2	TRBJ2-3	TGTGCCTGGGATTACCAGGGACTAGCGGGGAGCACAGATACGCAGTATTTT	CAWDYQGLAGSTDTQYF
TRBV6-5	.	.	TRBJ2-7	TGTGCCAGCAGTCTATGGGGGGCCTCCGAGCAGTACTTC	CASSLWGASEQYF
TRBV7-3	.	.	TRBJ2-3	TGTGCCAGCAGCTTAACGGGACTGGGGGCAGATACGCAGTATTTT	CASSLTGLGADTQYF
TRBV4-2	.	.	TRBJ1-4	TGTGCCAGCAGCCAAGTCTTGAGGGGAGGGACTAATGAAAAACTGTTTTTT	CASSQVLRGGTNEKLFF
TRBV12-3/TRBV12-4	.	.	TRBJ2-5	TGTGCCAGCAGGGGGACCATGGTGGGGACCCAGTACTTC	CASRGTMVGTQYF
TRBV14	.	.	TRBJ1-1	TGTGCCAGCAGCCAAGTAGGGGCTTCTAGGAACACTGAAGCTTTCTTT	CASSQVGASRNTEAFF
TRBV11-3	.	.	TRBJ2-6	TGTGCCAGCAGCTTGAGGGGTTCCTCTGGGGCCAACGTCCTGACTTTC	CASSLRGSSGANVLTF
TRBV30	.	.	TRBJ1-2	TGTGCCTGGACAGAGACAGTTGACTATGGCTACACCTTC	CAWTETVDYGYTF
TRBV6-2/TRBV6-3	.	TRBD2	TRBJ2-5	TGTGCCAGCAGTTACCCCGACAGCGGGACTAGCGGGAGGGCTCGAGAGACCCAGTACTTC	CASSYPDSGTSGRARETQYF
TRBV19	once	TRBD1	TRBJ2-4	TGTGCCAGTAGGTACCGGGACAGTAATATGGAAAACATTCAGTACTTC	CASRYRDSNMENIQYF
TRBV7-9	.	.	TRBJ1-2	TGTGCCAGCAGCTTGATATTGGGGGGCGGGACAGGCTACACCTTC	CASSLILGGGTGYTF
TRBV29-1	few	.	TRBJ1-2	TGCAGCGTTGACCCCCCGGGGGGTGGCTACACCTTC	CSVDPPGGGYTF
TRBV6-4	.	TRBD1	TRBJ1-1	TGTGCCAGCAGTAGGACAGGGGGCACTGAAGCTTTCTTT	CASSRTGGTEAFF
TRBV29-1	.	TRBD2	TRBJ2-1	TGCAGCGCAGGACTAGCGGACAATGAGCAGTTCTTC	CSAGLADNEQFF
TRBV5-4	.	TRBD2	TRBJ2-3	TGTGCCAGCAGCTCCTACCTTAGCGGGATAACAGATACGCAGTATTTT	CASSSYLSGITDTQYF
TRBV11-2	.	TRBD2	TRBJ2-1	TGTGCCAGCAGCTTAGTTCGGCTAGCGGGAGGCGGTGAGCAGTTCTTC	CASSLVRLAGGGEQFF
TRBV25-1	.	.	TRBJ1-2	TGTGCCAGCTCTGAATATCCGGACAATGGCTACACCTTC	CASSEYPDNGYTF
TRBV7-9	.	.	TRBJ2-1	TGTGCCAGCAGCCGAACGACAGTGTATGAGCAGTTCTTC	CASSRTTVYEQFF
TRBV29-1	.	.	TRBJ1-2	TGCAGCGTCCTTATAGTCACGGGGAATTATGGCTACACCTTC	CSVLIVTGNYGYTF
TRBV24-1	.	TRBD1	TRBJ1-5	TGTGCCACCAGTGACCCGAACAGGGGTGGCCAGCCCCAGCATTTT	CATSDPNRGGQPQHF
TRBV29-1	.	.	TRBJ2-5	TGCAGCGTTATGGGACTGCAAGAGACCCAGTACTTC	CSVMGLQETQYF
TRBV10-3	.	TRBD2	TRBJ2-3	TGTGCCATCAGTGAGTCCCTAGCGGGAGCGGGGGCAGATACGCAGTATTTT	CAISESLAGAGADTQYF
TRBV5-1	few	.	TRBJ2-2	TGCGCCAGCAGCTTCCCAGGAACCGGGGAGCTGTTTTTT	CASSFPGTGELFF
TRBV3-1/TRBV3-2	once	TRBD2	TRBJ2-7	TGTGCCAGCAGCCAAGAACTAGCGCCTTCCTACGAGCAGTACTTC	CASSQELAPSYEQYF
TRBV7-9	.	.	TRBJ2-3	TGTGCCAGCAGCTTAGGCGAACCGGGAACAGATACGCAGTATTTT	CASSLGEPGTDTQYF